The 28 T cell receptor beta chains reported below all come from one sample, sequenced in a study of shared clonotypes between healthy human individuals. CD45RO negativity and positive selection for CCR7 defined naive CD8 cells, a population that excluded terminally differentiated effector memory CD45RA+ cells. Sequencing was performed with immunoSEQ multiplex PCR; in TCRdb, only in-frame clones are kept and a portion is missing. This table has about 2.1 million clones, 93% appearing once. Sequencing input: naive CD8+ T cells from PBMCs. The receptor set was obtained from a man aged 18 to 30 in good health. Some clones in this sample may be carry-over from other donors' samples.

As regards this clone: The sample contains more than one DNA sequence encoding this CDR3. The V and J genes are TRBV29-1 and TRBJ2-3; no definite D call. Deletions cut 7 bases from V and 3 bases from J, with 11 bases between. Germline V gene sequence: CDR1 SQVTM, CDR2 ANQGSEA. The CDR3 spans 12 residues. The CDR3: CSAPLGTDTQYF. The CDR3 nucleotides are TGCAGCGCACCTTTGGGGACAGATACGCAGTATTTT.

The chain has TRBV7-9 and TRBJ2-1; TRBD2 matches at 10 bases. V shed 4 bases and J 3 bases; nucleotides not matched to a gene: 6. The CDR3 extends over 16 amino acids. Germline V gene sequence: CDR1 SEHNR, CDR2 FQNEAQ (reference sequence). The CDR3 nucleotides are TGTGCCAGCAGCTCAGCGGGAGGGCCTGTCTACAATGAGCAGTTCTTC. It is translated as CASSSAGGPVYNEQFF.

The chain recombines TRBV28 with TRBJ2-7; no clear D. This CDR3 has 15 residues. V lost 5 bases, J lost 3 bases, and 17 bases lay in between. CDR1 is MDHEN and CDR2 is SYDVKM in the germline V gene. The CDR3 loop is CASSPQDSKVYEQYF. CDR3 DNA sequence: TGTGCCAGCAGTCCTCAAGATAGTAAGGTCTACGAGCAGTACTTC.

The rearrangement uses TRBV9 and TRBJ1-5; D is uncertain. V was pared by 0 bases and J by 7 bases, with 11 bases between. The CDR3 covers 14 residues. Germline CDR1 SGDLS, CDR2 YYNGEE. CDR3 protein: CASSVGGVFQPQHF. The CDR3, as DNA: TGTGCCAGCAGCGTAGGGGGTGTATTCCAGCCCCAGCATTTT.

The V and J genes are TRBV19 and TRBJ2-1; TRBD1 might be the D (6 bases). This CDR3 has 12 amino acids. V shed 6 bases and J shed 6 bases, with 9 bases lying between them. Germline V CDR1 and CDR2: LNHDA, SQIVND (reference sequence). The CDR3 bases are TGTGCCAGTAGCACAGGGCTCAATGAGCAGTTCTTC. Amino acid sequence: CASSTGLNEQFF.

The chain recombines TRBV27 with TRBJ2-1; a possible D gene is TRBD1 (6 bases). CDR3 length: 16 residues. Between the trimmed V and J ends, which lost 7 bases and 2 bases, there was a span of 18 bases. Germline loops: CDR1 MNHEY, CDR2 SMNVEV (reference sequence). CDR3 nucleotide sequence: TGTGCCAGCACCCGCCAAGGGGGTCAGACCTACAATGAGCAGTTCTTC. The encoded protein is CASTRQGGQTYNEQFF.

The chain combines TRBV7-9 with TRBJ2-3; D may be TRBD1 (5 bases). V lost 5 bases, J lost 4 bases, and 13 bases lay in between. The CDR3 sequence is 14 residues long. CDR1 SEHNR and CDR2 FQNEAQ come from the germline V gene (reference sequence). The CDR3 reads CASSRTGSADTQYF. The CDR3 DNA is TGTGCCAGCAGCCGCACAGGCTCGGCAGATACGCAGTATTTT.

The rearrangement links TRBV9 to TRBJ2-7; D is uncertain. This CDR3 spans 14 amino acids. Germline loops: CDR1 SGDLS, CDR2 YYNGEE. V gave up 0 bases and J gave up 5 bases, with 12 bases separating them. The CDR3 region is CASSVEGTRDEQYF. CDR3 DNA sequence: TGTGCCAGCAGCGTAGAGGGCACCCGGGACGAGCAGTACTTC.

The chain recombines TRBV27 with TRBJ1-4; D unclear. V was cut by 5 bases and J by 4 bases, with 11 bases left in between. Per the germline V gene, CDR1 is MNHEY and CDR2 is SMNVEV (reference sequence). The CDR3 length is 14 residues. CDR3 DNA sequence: TGTGCCAGCAGTCAGGCGGGAAGTAATGAAAAACTGTTTTTT. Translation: CASSQAGSNEKLFF.

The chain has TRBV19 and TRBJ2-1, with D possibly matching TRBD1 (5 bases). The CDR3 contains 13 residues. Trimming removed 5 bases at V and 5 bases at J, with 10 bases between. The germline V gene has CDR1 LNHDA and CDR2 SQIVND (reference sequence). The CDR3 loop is CASSSDSNNEQFF. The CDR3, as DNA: TGTGCCAGTAGTTCAGACAGTAACAATGAGCAGTTCTTC.

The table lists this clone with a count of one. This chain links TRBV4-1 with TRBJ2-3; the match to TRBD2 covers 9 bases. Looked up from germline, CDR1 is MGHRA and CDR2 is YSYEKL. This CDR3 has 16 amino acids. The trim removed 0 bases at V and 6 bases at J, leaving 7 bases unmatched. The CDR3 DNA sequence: TGCGCCAGCAGCCAAGACATAGCGGGAGTGGGGGATACGCAGTATTTT. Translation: CASSQDIAGVGDTQYF.

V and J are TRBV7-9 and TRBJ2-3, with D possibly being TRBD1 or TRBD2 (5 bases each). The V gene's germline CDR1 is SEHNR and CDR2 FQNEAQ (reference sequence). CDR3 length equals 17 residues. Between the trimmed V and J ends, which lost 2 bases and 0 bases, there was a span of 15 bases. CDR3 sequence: CASSLSFPWDSTDTQYF. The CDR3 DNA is TGTGCCAGCAGCTTATCCTTCCCTTGGGACAGCACAGATACGCAGTATTTT.

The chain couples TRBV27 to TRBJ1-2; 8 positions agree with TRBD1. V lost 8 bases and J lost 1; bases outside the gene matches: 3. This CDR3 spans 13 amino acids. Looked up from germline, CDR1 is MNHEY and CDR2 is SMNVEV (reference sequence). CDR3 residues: CASRTGFNYGYTF. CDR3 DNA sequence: TGTGCCAGCCGGACAGGGTTTAACTATGGCTACACCTTC.

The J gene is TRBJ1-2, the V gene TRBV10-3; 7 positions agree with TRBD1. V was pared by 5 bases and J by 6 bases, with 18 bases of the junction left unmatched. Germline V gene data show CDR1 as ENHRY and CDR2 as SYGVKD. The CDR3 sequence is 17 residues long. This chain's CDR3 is CAISPLRQGPDGDGYTF. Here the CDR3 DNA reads TGTGCCATCAGTCCTTTGCGACAGGGTCCGGATGGGGATGGCTACACCTTC.

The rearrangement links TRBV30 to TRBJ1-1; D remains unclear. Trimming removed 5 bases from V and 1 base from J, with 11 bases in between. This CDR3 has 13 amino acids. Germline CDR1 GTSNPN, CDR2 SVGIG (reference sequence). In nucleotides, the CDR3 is TGTGCCTGGGGCGAGCGGAGGAACACTGAAGCTTTCTTT. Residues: CAWGERRNTEAFF.

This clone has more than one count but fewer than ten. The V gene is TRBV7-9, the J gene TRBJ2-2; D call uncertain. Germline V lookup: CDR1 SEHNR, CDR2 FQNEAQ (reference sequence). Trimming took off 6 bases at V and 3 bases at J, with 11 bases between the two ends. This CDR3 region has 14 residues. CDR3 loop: CASSFDSDTGELFF. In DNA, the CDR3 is TGTGCCAGCAGTTTCGACTCAGACACCGGGGAGCTGTTTTTT. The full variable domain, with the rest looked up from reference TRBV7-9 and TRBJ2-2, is DTGVSQNPRHKITKRGQNVTFRCDPISEHNRLYWYRQTLGQGPEFLTYFQNEAQLEKSRLLSDRFSAERPKGSFSTLEIQRTEQGDSAMYLCASSFDSDTGELFFGEGSRLTVL.

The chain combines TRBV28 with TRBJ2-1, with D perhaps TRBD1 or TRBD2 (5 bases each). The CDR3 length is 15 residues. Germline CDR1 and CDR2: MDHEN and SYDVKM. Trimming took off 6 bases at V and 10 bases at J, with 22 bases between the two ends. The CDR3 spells CASSPRAVWTGEQFF. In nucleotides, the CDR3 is TGTGCCAGCAGCCCCAGGGCGGTCTGGACGGGAGAGCAGTTCTTC.

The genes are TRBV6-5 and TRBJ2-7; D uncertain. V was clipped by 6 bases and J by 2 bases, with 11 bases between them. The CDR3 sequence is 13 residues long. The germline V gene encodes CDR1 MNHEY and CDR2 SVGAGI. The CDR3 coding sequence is TGTGCCAGCAGAAACGGACGGACCTACGAGCAGTACTTC. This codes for CASRNGRTYEQYF.

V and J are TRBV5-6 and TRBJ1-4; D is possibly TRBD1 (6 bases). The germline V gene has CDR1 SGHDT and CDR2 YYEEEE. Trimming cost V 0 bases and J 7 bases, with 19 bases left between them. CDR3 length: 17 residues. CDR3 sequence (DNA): TGTGCCAGCAGCTTGGGGGGGAGTAGGACAGCGGCTGAAAAACTGTTTTTT. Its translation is CASSLGGSRTAAEKLFF.

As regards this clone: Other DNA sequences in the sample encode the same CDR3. Written as DNA, the CDR3 is TGTGCCAGTAGTATCCTATACAATGAGCAGTTCTTC. This codes for CASSILYNEQFF. The chain is built from TRBV19 and TRBJ2-1; D is uncertain. Trimming removed 3 bases from V and 4 bases from J, with 4 bases in between. Germline V CDR1 and CDR2: LNHDA, SQIVND (reference sequence). This CDR3 comprises 12 residues.

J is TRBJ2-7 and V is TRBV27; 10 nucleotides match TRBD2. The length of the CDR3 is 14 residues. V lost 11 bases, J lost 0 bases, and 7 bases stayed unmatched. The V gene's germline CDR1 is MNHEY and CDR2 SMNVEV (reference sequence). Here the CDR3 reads CASGGTSVSYEQYF. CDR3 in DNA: TGTGCCTCAGGAGGGACTAGCGTCTCCTACGAGCAGTACTTC.

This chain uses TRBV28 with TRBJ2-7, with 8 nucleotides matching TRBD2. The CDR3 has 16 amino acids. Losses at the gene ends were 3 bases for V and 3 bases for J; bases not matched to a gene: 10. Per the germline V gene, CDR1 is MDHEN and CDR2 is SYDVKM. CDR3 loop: CASSFPAGLGGYEQYF. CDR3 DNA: TGTGCCAGCAGTTTTCCGGCGGGACTAGGGGGCTACGAGCAGTACTTC.

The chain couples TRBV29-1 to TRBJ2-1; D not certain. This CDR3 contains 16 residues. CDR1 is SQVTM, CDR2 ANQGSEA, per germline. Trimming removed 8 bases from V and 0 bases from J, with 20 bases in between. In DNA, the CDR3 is TGCAGCCTCGCTGGGGTAGCCTTTAACTCCTACAATGAGCAGTTCTTC. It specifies CSLAGVAFNSYNEQFF.

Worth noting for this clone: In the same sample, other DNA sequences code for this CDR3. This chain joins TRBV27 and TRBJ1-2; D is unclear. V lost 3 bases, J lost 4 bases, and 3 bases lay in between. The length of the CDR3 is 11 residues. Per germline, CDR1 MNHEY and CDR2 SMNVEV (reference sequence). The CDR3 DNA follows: TGTGCCAGCAGTTTGAGCTATGGCTACACCTTC. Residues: CASSLSYGYTF.

CDR3 loop: CASSETGQGAANYGYTF. The CDR3 nucleotides are TGTGCCAGCAGTGAGACGGGACAGGGGGCGGCTAACTATGGCTACACCTTC. The V call is TRBV2, the J call TRBJ1-2; 12 nucleotides match TRBD1. V lost 3 bases and J lost 0; bases outside the gene matches: 5. This CDR3 region has 17 residues. The germline gives CDR1 SNHLY, CDR2 FYNNEI.

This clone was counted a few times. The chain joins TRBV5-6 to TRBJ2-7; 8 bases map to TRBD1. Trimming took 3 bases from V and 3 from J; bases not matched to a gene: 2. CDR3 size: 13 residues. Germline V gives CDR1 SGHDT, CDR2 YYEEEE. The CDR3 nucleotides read TGTGCCAGCAGCTCTGGACAGGGCTACGAGCAGTACTTC. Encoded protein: CASSSGQGYEQYF.

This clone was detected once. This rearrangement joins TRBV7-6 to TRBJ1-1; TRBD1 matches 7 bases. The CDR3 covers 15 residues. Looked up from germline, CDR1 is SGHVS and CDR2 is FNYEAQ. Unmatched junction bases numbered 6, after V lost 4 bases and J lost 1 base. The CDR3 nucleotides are TGTGCCAGCAGCTGGCCTACAGGGGAGAACACTGAAGCTTTCTTT. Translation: CASSWPTGENTEAFF.

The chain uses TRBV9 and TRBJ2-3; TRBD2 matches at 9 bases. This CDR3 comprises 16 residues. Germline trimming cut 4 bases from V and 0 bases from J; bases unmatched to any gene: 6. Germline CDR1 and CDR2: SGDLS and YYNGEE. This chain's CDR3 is CASSRGLASSTDTQYF. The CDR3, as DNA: TGTGCCAGCAGCCGCGGACTAGCGTCTAGCACAGATACGCAGTATTTT.